These 10 T cell receptor beta chains came from one sample sequenced in a study of beta chain features in type 1 diabetes. As every portion of the isolated RNA was reverse transcribed, the sequencing read expressed TCRB transcripts. Data came from immunoSEQ multiplex PCR; TCRdb stores just in-frame clones and leaves some out. The table lists hundreds of thousands of clones, less than 15% of them singletons. What was sequenced was central memory CD4+ T cells from blood. Receptors originate from a man aged 25 to 45 in good health.

This clone occurred a few times. The chain carries TRBV5-6 and TRBJ2-5; 8 bases align to TRBD1. Unmatched junction bases numbered 4, after V lost 4 bases and J lost 2 bases. Germline V gene data show CDR1 as SGHDT and CDR2 as YYEEEE. The CDR3 is 14 amino acids. The chain's CDR3 is CASSPDRVQETQYF. CDR3 in DNA: TGTGCCAGCAGCCCGGACAGGGTGCAAGAGACCCAGTACTTC.

V usage is TRBV23-1 and J usage is TRBJ2-7; no clear D gene. TRBV23-1 qualifies as an ORF whose function is uncertain. Between the trimmed V and J ends, which lost 0 bases and 1 base, there was a span of 19 bases. The CDR3 totals 18 residues. CDR3 sequence reads: CASSQSLPPPYGSYEQYV. As DNA, the CDR3 is TGCGCCAGCAGTCAATCCCTTCCGCCTCCTTACGGGTCCTACGAGCAGTACGTC.

This chain uses TRBV5-6 with TRBJ2-1, with 7 nucleotides matching TRBD1. CDR3 length equals 15 residues. J gave up 5 bases and V 5 bases, and 10 bases lay outside the gene matches. Germline CDR1 is SGHDT and CDR2 is YYEEEE. CDR3 nucleotide sequence: TGTGCCAGCAGTCGAAGGGGGCGGGTGGACAATGAGCAGTTCTTC. Protein: CASSRRGRVDNEQFF.

This clone was found many times. In DNA, the CDR3 is TGTGCCAGCAGTGAACCCGGACAGTTAGCCAAAAACATTCAGTACTTC. It encodes CASSEPGQLAKNIQYF. The V call is TRBV2, the J call TRBJ2-4; possible D gene TRBD1, 6 bases. CDR3 length equals 16 residues. V lost 2 bases to trimming and J lost 0 bases, with 11 bases between them. CDR1 is SNHLY and CDR2 is FYNNEI in the germline V gene.

This clone was counted between two and nine times. This chain uses TRBV27 with TRBJ1-5, with D tentatively TRBD1 (6 bases). The germline V gene has CDR1 MNHEY and CDR2 SMNVEV (reference sequence). This CDR3 comprises 14 residues. Between the trimmed V and J ends, which lost 6 bases and 4 bases, there was a span of 13 bases. This CDR3 is CASRLQGNNQPQHF. In nucleotides, the CDR3 is TGTGCCAGCAGGCTACAGGGAAATAATCAGCCCCAGCATTTT.

This rearrangement joins TRBV7-8 to TRBJ2-1; 7 positions agree with TRBD2. After removal of 3 bases from V and 4 bases from J, the junction contained 6 bases not matched to a gene. The CDR3 contains 15 residues. Germline assignment: CDR1 SGHVS and CDR2 FQNEAQ. CDR3 amino acids: CASSFGGGYYNEQFF. CDR3 sequence (DNA): TGTGCCAGCAGCTTCGGCGGGGGTTATTACAATGAGCAGTTCTTC.

In this sample, this clone turned up many times. The genes are TRBV7-2 and TRBJ1-1; D gene unclear. CDR1 is SGHTA and CDR2 is FQGNSA in the germline V gene. The CDR3 totals 13 residues. V was shortened by 5 bases and J by 1 base, with 8 bases between the two germline ends. In DNA form, the CDR3 reads TGTGCCAGCAGCCCCCCGGCGAACACTGAAGCTTTCTTT. This codes for CASSPPANTEAFF.

This clone was observed a few times. V and J are TRBV6-5 and TRBJ2-1; D is uncertain. The CDR3 contains 12 residues. Germline CDR1 and CDR2: MNHEY and SVGAGI. Trimming shortened V by 8 bases and J by 7 bases, and 12 bases separated the two germline ends. CDR3 region: CASRNRANEQFF. The CDR3 coding sequence is TGTGCCAGCCGAAATAGGGCGAATGAGCAGTTCTTC.

There are a few counts of this clone. The chain recombines TRBV28 with TRBJ1-2, with D possibly TRBD1 on 5 matching bases. The germline gives CDR1 MDHEN, CDR2 SYDVKM. This CDR3 has 12 residues. V shed 5 bases and J shed 3 bases, with 7 bases lying between them. The CDR3 reads CASSEQDYGYTF. The CDR3 DNA follows: TGTGCCAGCAGTGAACAGGACTATGGCTACACCTTC.

The genes are TRBV4-1 and TRBJ2-3; 10 bases line up with TRBD2. Germline loops: CDR1 MGHRA, CDR2 YSYEKL. Trimming took 4 bases from V and 1 from J; bases not matched to a gene: 2. The CDR3 covers 15 residues. CDR3: CASSLGLAGTDTQYF. The CDR3 DNA is TGCGCCAGCAGCCTTGGACTAGCGGGCACAGATACGCAGTATTTT.